Each of the 19 T cell receptor beta chains below was sequenced from the same sample in a study of siplizumab effects on memory and regulatory T cells. Sequencing was performed with immunoSEQ multiplex PCR; in TCRdb, only in-frame clones are kept and a portion is missing. The sample includes 85,000 to 120,000 clones, 92% of them seen just once. Input material: CD4+ T cells sorted from blood. These receptors all stem from a human donor in good health.

The chain couples TRBV19 to TRBJ2-1; D remains unclear. V lost 8 bases and J 6 bases, leaving 11 bases between the germline ends. The CDR3 has 12 amino acids. Per germline, CDR1 LNHDA and CDR2 SQIVND (reference sequence). CDR3 in DNA: TGTGCCAGTGGAGTGGCAGCCAATGAGCAGTTCTTC. This encodes CASGVAANEQFF.

As for this clone: This CDR3 is also generated by other DNA sequences in the sample. V is TRBV5-1 and J is TRBJ2-2; TRBD2 might be the D (6 bases). CDR3 length: 14 amino acids. Trimming shortened V by 3 bases and J by 0 bases, and 6 bases separated the two germline ends. Germline V lookup: CDR1 SGHRS, CDR2 YFSETQ. DNA of the CDR3: TGCGCCAGCAGCTGGGACTCGAACACCGGGGAGCTGTTTTTT. Translating gives CASSWDSNTGELFF.

This clone was counted once. In DNA, the CDR3 is TGTGCCAGCAGCTCAGTCCAGCGGTACTACGAGCAGTACTTC. Translation gives CASSSVQRYYEQYF. The V gene is TRBV11-2, the J gene TRBJ2-7; possibly TRBD2 for D (5 bases). Germline CDR1 SGHAT, CDR2 FQNNGV. The CDR3 is 14 residues long. Trimming stripped 4 bases from V and 3 bases from J, with 13 bases between.

This chain connects TRBV1 to TRBJ2-7; the table gives TRBD2 as D, unverified against the DNA. TRBV1 is marked as a pseudogene. This CDR3 region has 13 residues. Here the CDR3 DNA reads TGCACCAGCAGCTCTGAGCGGGAGGAGGAGCAGTACTTC. Amino acid sequence: CTSSSEREEEQYF.

This clone occurred a few times. Written as DNA, the CDR3 is TGTGCCAGCAGCTATCAGGGGAGAAATACGCAGTATTTT. Residues: CASSYQGRNTQYF. The chain uses TRBV27 and TRBJ2-3, with D possibly TRBD1 on 6 matching bases. Germline loops: CDR1 MNHEY, CDR2 SMNVEV (reference sequence). The V and J ends lost 6 bases and 7 bases respectively, with 14 bases between them. CDR3 length: 13 amino acids.

This sequence joins TRBV19 and TRBJ2-1; TRBD1 aligns across 8 bases. CDR3 length: 14 amino acids. V gave up 1 base and J gave up 12 bases; unmatched junction bases: 8. CDR1 and CDR2 (germline): LNHDA, SQIVND (reference sequence). Here the CDR3 DNA reads TGTGCCAGTAGTATAGTACCAGGGGGCACTGCGCAGTTCTTC. Protein: CASSIVPGGTAQFF.

The sample holds one count of this clone. This sequence joins TRBV28 and TRBJ2-2; 12 nucleotides match TRBD2. The CDR3 sequence is 15 residues long. CDR1 MDHEN and CDR2 SYDVKM come from the germline V gene. After removal of 3 bases from V and 6 bases from J, the junction contained 2 bases not matched to a gene. The CDR3 reads CASSFGLAGSGELFF. CDR3 coding DNA: TGTGCCAGCAGTTTTGGACTAGCGGGATCCGGGGAGCTGTTTTTT.

Note on this clone: One end of the junction varies from germline; a read error may be responsible. This chain connects TRBV2 to TRBJ2-2; 8 positions agree with TRBD2. Germline values: CDR1 SNHLY, CDR2 FYNNEI. The CDR3 consists of 17 residues. The CDR3 DNA follows: TGTGCCAGCAGTACTAGCGGACTAACGACGAACACCGAGGAGCTGTTTTTT. It yields the protein CASSTSGLTTNTEELFF.

The chain uses TRBV27 and TRBJ2-7; D remains ambiguous. The germline gives CDR1 MNHEY, CDR2 SMNVEV (reference sequence). V was clipped by 8 bases and J by 2 bases, with 19 bases between them. This CDR3 has 15 residues. DNA for the CDR3: TGTGCCAGCTCAGACGACACCCTTCCCCCCTACGAGCAGTACTTC. Its protein product is CASSDDTLPPYEQYF.

The rearrangement links TRBV7-3 to TRBJ2-1; 10 positions agree with TRBD2. Losses at the gene ends were 5 bases for V and 2 bases for J; bases not matched to a gene: 3. CDR1 is SGHTA, CDR2 FQGTGA, per germline. The CDR3 contains 15 residues. Written as DNA, the CDR3 is TGTGCCAGCAGCGCCGGGACTAGCGCCTACAATGAGCAGTTCTTC. This codes for CASSAGTSAYNEQFF.

V and J are TRBV7-8 and TRBJ2-5; the D gene is possibly TRBD2 (6 bases). This CDR3 has 13 amino acids. Germline CDR1 and CDR2: SGHVS and FQNEAQ. Trimming removed 1 base from V and 5 bases from J, with 8 bases in between. The CDR3 DNA reads TGTGCCAGCAGCTTAGGGAGGGTTGAGACCCAGTACTTC. Protein product: CASSLGRVETQYF.

The chain recombines TRBV5-1 with TRBJ2-2; tentative D call: TRBD2 (6 bases). The CDR3 totals 14 residues. Per the germline V gene, CDR1 is SGHRS and CDR2 is YFSETQ. The V end lost 5 bases, the J end lost 4 bases, and 12 bases lay between the germline ends. CDR3 coding DNA: TGCGCCAGCAGTTTACTAGCTCGCACCGGGGAGCTGTTTTTT. It is translated as CASSLLARTGELFF. Variable domain in full (rest from reference TRBV5-1 and TRBJ2-2): KAGVTQTPRYLIKTRGQQVTLSCSPISGHRSVSWYQQTPGQGLQFLFEYFSETQRNKGNFPGRFSGRQFSNSRSEMNVSTLELGDSALYLCASSLLARTGELFFGEGSRLTVL.

V is TRBV11-2 and J is TRBJ2-3, with D possibly being TRBD1 (6 bases). Trimming stripped 5 bases from V and 3 bases from J, with 12 bases between. The CDR3 is made up of 14 amino acids. Per germline, CDR1 SGHAT and CDR2 FQNNGV. The CDR3 nucleotides are TGTGCCAGCAGCATCACCGGGACAACAGATACGCAGTATTTT. Residues: CASSITGTTDTQYF.

V and J are TRBV11-2 and TRBJ1-1; D is ambiguous. The CDR3 loop spans 12 amino acids. Trimming shortened V by 3 bases and J by 7 bases, and 9 bases separated the two germline ends. Germline V lookup: CDR1 SGHAT, CDR2 FQNNGV. CDR3 region: CASSFRRGEAFF. CDR3 sequence (DNA): TGTGCCAGCAGCTTCCGACGAGGTGAAGCTTTCTTT.

J is TRBJ2-6 and V is TRBV19; D gene unclear. Germline assignment: CDR1 LNHDA and CDR2 SQIVND (reference sequence). Trimming stripped 8 bases from V and 0 bases from J, with 8 bases between. This CDR3 contains 14 residues. The CDR3 here is CASVDLSGANVLTF. CDR3 nucleotides: TGTGCCAGTGTCGATCTCTCTGGGGCCAACGTCCTGACTTTC.

The rearrangement links TRBV7-6 to TRBJ2-7; 14 bases are shared with TRBD2. This CDR3 has 18 residues. Germline V gives CDR1 SGHVS, CDR2 FNYEAQ. The V segment lost 4 bases and the J segment 6 bases; nucleotides outside the gene matches: 14. The CDR3: CASSSPGLAGDEPTEQYF. In DNA, the CDR3 is TGTGCCAGCAGCTCGCCGGGACTAGCGGGAGATGAACCTACCGAGCAGTACTTC.

CDR3 residues: CASSRDRGTSYEQYF. DNA of the CDR3: TGCGCCAGCAGTCGCGATAGGGGGACGTCCTACGAGCAGTACTTC. The rearrangement joins TRBV4-1 to TRBJ2-7, with D perhaps TRBD1 (6 bases). This CDR3 spans 15 amino acids. Trimming cost V 6 bases and J 1 base, with 16 bases left between them. Germline V gene sequence: CDR1 MGHRA, CDR2 YSYEKL.

The chain uses TRBV9 and TRBJ1-3; D is undetermined. V gave up 2 bases and J gave up 0 bases, with 9 bases separating them. The CDR3 totals 15 residues. In germline, CDR1 is SGDLS, CDR2 YYNGEE. The CDR3 DNA follows: TGTGCCAGCAGCGTGTCCGACCTCTCTGGAAACACCATATATTTT. Its translation is CASSVSDLSGNTIYF.

The CDR3 DNA follows: TGTGCCTGGAGTGACCCCCTGAGGGGTTGGACTGAAGCTTTCTTT. It is translated as CAWSDPLRGWTEAFF. The chain carries TRBV30 and TRBJ1-1; possibly TRBD1 for D (5 bases). The CDR3 has 15 amino acids. Germline assignment: CDR1 GTSNPN and CDR2 SVGIG (reference sequence). The V and J ends lost 1 base and 5 bases respectively, with 17 bases between them.